The 26 T cell receptor beta chains below come from one sample, sequenced in a study of T-cell memory formation after mild COVID-19 (dated by TCRdb to the early 2020s). Libraries were made using 5' RACE. Sequenced using an Illumina NovaSeq 6000. TCRdb trimmed the raw reads at Q25, called clones with MiXCR and kept productive beta chains. Records with the same CDR3 protein are collapsed into one entry carrying the most frequent genes and DNA. Counted in this sample were around 310,000 distinct CDR3 sequences; 20% to 25% of them appeared once. Roughly a fifth of the sample rests with the top ten. Sequences were obtained from PBMCs or a T cell subset sorted from them (not recorded which). Source of these receptors: a young man who had mild COVID-19 (a few samples of this study predate the infection). The sample titles of this study are shuffled in the database, so cell type and time point are left out; the donor was told from shared clones.

DNA for the CDR3: TGTGCCAGCAGCAGGCGCAGGGACGCGGATTCACCCCTCCACTTT. It codes for CASSRRRDADSPLHF. The genes are TRBV7-2 and TRBJ1-6; maybe TRBD1 (5 bases). The length of the CDR3 is 15 residues. V lost 5 bases and J lost 8, with 16 bases in between. The V gene's germline CDR1 is SGHTA and CDR2 FQGNSA.

The chain links TRBV27 to TRBJ1-6, with D unresolved. Germline loops: CDR1 MNHEY, CDR2 SMNVEV (reference sequence). This CDR3 is built from 14 residues. V shed 6 bases and J shed 7 bases, with 13 bases lying between them. The CDR3 region is CASRQVGGNSPLHF. CDR3 DNA: TGTGCCAGCAGGCAAGTGGGCGGGAATTCACCCCTCCACTTT.

The J gene is TRBJ1-4, the V gene TRBV7-2, with a possible D match to TRBD1 (6 bases). Germline V gene data show CDR1 as SGHTA and CDR2 as FQGNSA. V lost 5 bases, J lost 2 bases, and 15 bases lay in between. This CDR3 has 16 residues. The CDR3 is CASSVSQGPTNEKLFF. For the CDR3, the DNA is TGTGCCAGCAGCGTATCACAGGGTCCTACTAATGAAAAACTGTTTTTT. The full variable domain, with the rest looked up from reference TRBV7-2 and TRBJ1-4, is GAGVSQSPSNKVTEKGKDVELRCDPISGHTALYWYRQSLGQGLEFLIYFQGNSAPDKSGLPSDRFSAERTGGSVSTLTIQRTQQEDSAVYLCASSVSQGPTNEKLFFGSGTQLSVL.

The J gene is TRBJ2-5, the V gene TRBV5-1; TRBD2 matches 11 bases. The CDR3 length is 16 residues. J gave up 5 bases and V 3 bases, and 9 bases lay outside the gene matches. Germline-derived CDR1 and CDR2 are SGHRS and YFSETQ. In DNA, the CDR3 is TGCGCCAGCAGCTCCTCTGGACTAGCGGGTGGTGAGACCCAGTACTTC. Translating gives CASSSSGLAGGETQYF.

This clonotype occurred a few times. The chain carries TRBV18 and TRBJ2-7; 12 bases line up with TRBD1. With 6 bases clipped from V and 4 bases from J, the junction kept 4 bases outside the gene matches. CDR1 is KGHSH and CDR2 is LQKENI in the germline V gene. The CDR3 has 14 residues. CDR3 bases: TGTGCCAGCTCTCCGGGACAGGGGGCATACGAGCAGTACGTC. Translated, it gives CASSPGQGAYEQYV.

This clonotype was observed a handful of times. This chain uses TRBV4-1 with TRBJ2-1; 9 bases are shared with TRBD2. With 6 bases clipped from V and 9 bases from J, the junction kept 6 bases outside the gene matches. Germline CDR1 MGHRA, CDR2 YSYEKL. This CDR3 is 13 amino acids long. CDR3 nucleotide sequence: TGCGCCAGCAGGGGCGGGGGGGCCGGTGAGCAGTTCTTC. Its protein is CASRGGGAGEQFF.

The chain links TRBV3-1 to TRBJ2-2; D is ambiguous. The V end lost 0 bases, the J end lost 0 bases, and 11 bases lay between the germline ends. The CDR3 is made up of 17 amino acids. Germline values: CDR1 LGHDT, CDR2 YNNKEL (reference sequence). This CDR3 is CASSQELIESNTGELFF. The CDR3 bases are TGTGCCAGCAGCCAAGAGTTGATTGAATCGAACACCGGGGAGCTGTTTTTT. The full variable domain, its missing parts supplied by reference TRBV3-1 and TRBJ2-2, is DTAVSQTPKYLVTQMGNDKSIKCEQNLGHDTMYWYKQDSKKFLKIMFSYNNKELIINETVPNRFSPKSPDKAHLNLHINSLELGDSAVYFCASSQELIESNTGELFFGEGSRLTVL.

V usage is TRBV10-3 and J usage is TRBJ1-2; TRBD1 matches 11 bases. This CDR3 has 15 residues. V was pared by 2 bases and J by 8 bases, with 7 bases of the junction left unmatched. Germline V CDR1 and CDR2: ENHRY, SYGVKD. The CDR3 sequence is CAISENGQGAYGYTF. DNA of the CDR3: TGTGCCATCAGTGAGAACGGACAGGGGGCTTACGGCTACACCTTC.

V and J are TRBV25-1 and TRBJ1-6; TRBD1 aligns across 9 bases. Germline V lookup: CDR1 MGHDK, CDR2 SYGVNS. The CDR3 runs 19 residues. V shed 1 base, J shed 1 base, and the junction held 8 bases outside the gene matches. CDR3 DNA: TGTGCCAGCAGTGAATCCCCGGGACAGGGTGGATCCTATAATTCACCCCTCCACTTT. As protein: CASSESPGQGGSYNSPLHF.

This clonotype was counted only a few times. The chain is built from TRBV29-1 and TRBJ1-5; the match to TRBD1 covers 7 bases. The length of the CDR3 is 14 residues. Trimming removed 6 bases from V and 6 bases from J; junction bases left unmatched: 11. From germline, CDR1 is SQVTM and CDR2 ANQGSEA. CDR3 sequence: CSVGTVEGGQPQHF. In DNA form, the CDR3 reads TGCAGCGTGGGGACAGTGGAGGGCGGTCAGCCCCAGCATTTT.

V usage is TRBV6-5 and J usage is TRBJ2-7; TRBD1 matches 7 bases. The CDR3 covers 14 residues. Trimming took 6 bases from V and 6 from J; bases not matched to a gene: 11. Germline V gene data show CDR1 as MNHEY and CDR2 as SVGAGI. CDR3 loop: CASSPYRGPVEQYV. The DNA of the CDR3 is TGTGCCAGCAGCCCGTACAGGGGTCCCGTCGAGCAGTACGTC.

V usage is TRBV9 and J usage is TRBJ1-1; D remains ambiguous. The CDR3 runs 15 residues. The germline V gene encodes CDR1 SGDLS and CDR2 YYNGEE. Deletions cut 2 bases from V and 4 bases from J, with 15 bases between. The CDR3, as DNA: TGTGCCAGCAGCGTGACCTGGGCGGGGAGCACTGAAGCTTTCTTT. Translated: CASSVTWAGSTEAFF.

The chain employs TRBV20-1 and TRBJ1-4; maybe TRBD1 (6 bases). Germline assignment: CDR1 DFQATT and CDR2 SNEGSKA (reference sequence). The length of the CDR3 is 15 residues. The V end lost 1 base, the J end lost 8 bases, and 17 bases lay between the germline ends. The CDR3 DNA is TGCAGTGCTAGAGTGTCCGGGGGGGCGAGAGAAAAACTGTTTTTT. Translated, it gives CSARVSGGAREKLFF.

The table lists this clonotype with many counts. The rearrangement uses TRBV5-4 and TRBJ2-3, with 11 bases identical to TRBD2. The germline CDR1 and CDR2 sequences are SGHNT and YYREEE (reference sequence). J lost 7 bases, V lost 3 bases, and 7 bases had no gene match. This CDR3 region has 15 residues. The CDR3 DNA is TGTGCCAGCAGCTCGACGACTAGCGGGGCATATACGCAGTATTTT. It yields the protein CASSSTTSGAYTQYF.

This clonotype was seen only a few times. This sequence joins TRBV5-6 and TRBJ1-2; a possible D gene is TRBD1 (6 bases). Trimming took 1 base from V and 2 from J, leaving 9 bases between them. The CDR3 spans 14 residues. Germline V gives CDR1 SGHDT, CDR2 YYEEEE. The DNA for the CDR3 is TGTGCCAGCAGCTTGCCAGGGGCCAACTATGGCTACACCTTC. This sequence encodes CASSLPGANYGYTF.

The chain is built from TRBV11-3 and TRBJ2-2, with D unresolved. Deletions cut 0 bases from V and 6 bases from J, with 8 bases between. The length of the CDR3 is 14 residues. Germline V gives CDR1 SGHNT, CDR2 YENEEA. CDR3 protein: CASSLDMWSGELFF. CDR3 bases: TGTGCCAGCAGCTTAGATATGTGGTCCGGGGAGCTGTTTTTT.

In this sample, this clonotype turned up many times. This chain links TRBV7-2 with TRBJ2-5, with D unclear. V dropped 0 bases and J dropped 0 bases, with 5 bases sitting between them. This CDR3 contains 14 residues. Germline CDR1 is SGHTA and CDR2 is FQGNSA. The CDR3 here is CASSLARYQETQYF. CDR3 DNA sequence: TGTGCCAGCAGCTTAGCCCGGTACCAAGAGACCCAGTACTTC.

There are many counts of this clonotype. The CDR3, as DNA: TGTGCCAGCAGCTTAAGAGGGGTTTTCACAGATACGCAGTATTTT. Translating it yields CASSLRGVFTDTQYF. V usage is TRBV5-6 and J usage is TRBJ2-3; the D call may be TRBD1 or TRBD2 (5 bases each). CDR1 is SGHDT, CDR2 YYEEEE, per germline. V was trimmed by 2 bases and J by 2 bases, leaving 12 bases between them. The CDR3 length is 15 residues. The full variable domain, in which reference TRBV5-6 and TRBJ2-3 provide the parts outside the CDR3, is DAGVTQSPTHLIKTRGQQVTLRCSPKSGHDTVSWYQQALGQGPQFIFQYYEEEERQRGNFPDRFSGHQFPNYSSELNVNALLLGDSALYLCASSLRGVFTDTQYFGPGTRLTVL.

The sample holds a few counts of this clonotype. CDR3 region: CASSLNSGPNNSPLHF. In DNA, the CDR3 is TGTGCCAGCAGTCTCAATTCGGGACCTAATAATTCACCCCTCCACTTT. This sequence joins TRBV7-9 and TRBJ1-6; tentative D call: TRBD1 (5 bases). The CDR3 is made up of 16 amino acids. V shed 6 bases and J shed 5 bases, with 17 bases lying between them. Germline-derived CDR1 and CDR2 are SEHNR and FQNEAQ (reference sequence).

The chain employs TRBV4-1 and TRBJ2-3; no clear D gene. This CDR3 has 14 residues. V was shortened by 0 bases and J by 4 bases, with 8 bases between the two germline ends. Germline-derived CDR1 and CDR2 are MGHRA and YSYEKL. This chain's CDR3 is CASSQEVRADTQYF. DNA for the CDR3: TGCGCCAGCAGCCAAGAAGTCCGCGCAGATACGCAGTATTTT.

This clonotype was counted a few times. V and J are TRBV4-3 and TRBJ1-2; D gene uncertain. CDR1 is LGHNA, CDR2 YSLEER, per germline. The CDR3 is 15 amino acids. Trimming pared 0 bases from V and 4 bases from J, leaving 12 bases between. CDR3 sequence reads: CASSQDMDLGYGYTF. CDR3 nucleotides: TGCGCCAGCAGCCAAGATATGGATCTGGGCTATGGCTACACCTTC.

The chain recombines TRBV7-9 with TRBJ2-7, with 12 bases identical to TRBD1. V lost 3 bases to trimming and J lost 1 base; unmatched junction nucleotides: 7. Germline lookup yields CDR1 SEHNR and CDR2 FQNEAQ (reference sequence). The length of the CDR3 is 17 residues. The CDR3 bases are TGTGCCAGCAGCTTGGATCCGGGACAGGGGGCGTCCTACGAGCAGTACGTC. Amino acid sequence: CASSLDPGQGASYEQYV.

This rearrangement joins TRBV20-1 to TRBJ1-6, with unresolved D. Germline loops: CDR1 DFQATT, CDR2 SNEGSKA (reference sequence). There are 14 residues in the CDR3. V shed 3 bases and J shed 7 bases, with 13 bases lying between them. The CDR3 protein is CSASTRPGNSPLHF. CDR3 DNA: TGCAGTGCTAGTACGAGGCCAGGCAATTCACCCCTCCACTTT.

The chain couples TRBV5-1 to TRBJ1-4; D remains ambiguous. The length of the CDR3 is 14 residues. The V end lost 0 bases, the J end lost 7 bases, and 10 bases lay between the germline ends. The germline gives CDR1 SGHRS, CDR2 YFSETQ. The CDR3 nucleotides are TGCGCCAGCAGCTTGGGAGGGCCCCCTGAAAAACTGTTTTTT. Translation gives CASSLGGPPEKLFF.

The chain has TRBV5-1 and TRBJ1-2; 9 bases are shared with TRBD1. CDR1 is SGHRS and CDR2 is YFSETQ in the germline V gene. The CDR3 extends over 15 amino acids. The junction had 5 bases not matched to a gene; V was cut back by 3 bases and J by 2 bases. The CDR3 DNA reads TGCGCCAGCAGCTCGGCTGGGACAGGGAACTATGGCTACACCTTC. Its translation is CASSSAGTGNYGYTF.

This clonotype has more than one count but fewer than ten. The chain joins TRBV6-1 to TRBJ1-1; D is undetermined. The CDR3 is 14 residues long. Trimming took 4 bases from V and 3 from J, leaving 12 bases between them. Germline lookup yields CDR1 MNHNS and CDR2 SASEGT. CDR3 residues: CASSVLRRDTEAFF. The CDR3 DNA follows: TGTGCCAGCAGTGTTTTGCGGAGGGACACTGAAGCTTTCTTT.